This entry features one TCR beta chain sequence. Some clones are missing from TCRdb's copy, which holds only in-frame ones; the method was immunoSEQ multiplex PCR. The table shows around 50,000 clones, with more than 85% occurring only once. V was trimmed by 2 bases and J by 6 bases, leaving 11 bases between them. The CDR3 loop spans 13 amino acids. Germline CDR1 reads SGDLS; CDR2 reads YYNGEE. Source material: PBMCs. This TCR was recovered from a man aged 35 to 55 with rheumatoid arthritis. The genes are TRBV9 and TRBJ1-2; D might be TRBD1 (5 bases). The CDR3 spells CASSVEDNDGYTF. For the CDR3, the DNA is TGTGCCAGCAGCGTCGAGGACAATGATGGCTACACCTTC.